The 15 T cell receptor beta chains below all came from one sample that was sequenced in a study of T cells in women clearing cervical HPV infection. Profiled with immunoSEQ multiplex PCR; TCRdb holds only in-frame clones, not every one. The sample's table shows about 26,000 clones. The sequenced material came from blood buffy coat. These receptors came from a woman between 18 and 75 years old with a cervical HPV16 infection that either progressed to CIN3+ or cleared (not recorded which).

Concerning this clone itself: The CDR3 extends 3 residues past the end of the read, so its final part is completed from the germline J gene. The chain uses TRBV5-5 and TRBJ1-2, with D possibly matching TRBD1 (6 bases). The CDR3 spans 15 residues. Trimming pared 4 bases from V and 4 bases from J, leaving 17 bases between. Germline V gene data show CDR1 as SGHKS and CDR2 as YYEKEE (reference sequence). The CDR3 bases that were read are TGTGCCAGCAGCGGGAAACAGGGTTTGGCCTATGGC. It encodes CASSGKQGLAYG. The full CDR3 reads CASSGKQGLAYGYTF.

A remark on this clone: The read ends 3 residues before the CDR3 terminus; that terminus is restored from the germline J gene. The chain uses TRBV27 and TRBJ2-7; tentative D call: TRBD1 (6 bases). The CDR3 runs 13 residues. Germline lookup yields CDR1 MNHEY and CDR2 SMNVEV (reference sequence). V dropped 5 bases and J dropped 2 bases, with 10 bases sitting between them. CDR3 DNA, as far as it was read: TGTGCCAGCAGTCCAGGACAGCCCTACGAG. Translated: CASSPGQPYE. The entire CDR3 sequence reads CASSPGQPYEQYF.

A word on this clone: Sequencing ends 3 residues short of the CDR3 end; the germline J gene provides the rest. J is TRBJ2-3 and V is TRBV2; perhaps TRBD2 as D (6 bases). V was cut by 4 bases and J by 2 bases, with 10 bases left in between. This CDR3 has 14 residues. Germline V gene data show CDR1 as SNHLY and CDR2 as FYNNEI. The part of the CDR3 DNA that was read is TGTGCCAGCAGTGCGACTAGGACCACAGATACG. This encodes CASSATRTTDT. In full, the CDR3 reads CASSATRTTDTQYF.

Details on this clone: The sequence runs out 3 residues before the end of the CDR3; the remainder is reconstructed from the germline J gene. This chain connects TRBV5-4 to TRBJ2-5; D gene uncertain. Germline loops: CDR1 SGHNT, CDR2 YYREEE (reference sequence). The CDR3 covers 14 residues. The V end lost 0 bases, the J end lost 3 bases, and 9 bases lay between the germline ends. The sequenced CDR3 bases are TGTGCCAGCAGCTTGGACAGATCAGAAGAGACC. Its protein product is CASSLDRSEET. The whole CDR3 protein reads CASSLDRSEETQYF.

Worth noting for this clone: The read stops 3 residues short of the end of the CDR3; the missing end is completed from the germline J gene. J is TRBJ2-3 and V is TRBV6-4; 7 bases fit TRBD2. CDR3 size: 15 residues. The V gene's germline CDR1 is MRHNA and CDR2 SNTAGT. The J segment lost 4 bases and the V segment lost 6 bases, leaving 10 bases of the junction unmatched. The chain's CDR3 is CASRPQGGGADTQYF. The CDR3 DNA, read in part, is TGTGCCAGCAGGCCCCAGGGCGGGGGTGCAGATACG.

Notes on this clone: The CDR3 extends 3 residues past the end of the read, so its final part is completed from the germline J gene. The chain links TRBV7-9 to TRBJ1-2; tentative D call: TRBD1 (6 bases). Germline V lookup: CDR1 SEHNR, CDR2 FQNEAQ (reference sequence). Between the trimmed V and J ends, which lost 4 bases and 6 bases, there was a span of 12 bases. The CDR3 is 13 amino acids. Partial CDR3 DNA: TGTGCCAGCAGCTGGACAGACTCACATGGC. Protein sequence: CASSWTDSHG. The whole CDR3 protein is CASSWTDSHGYTF.

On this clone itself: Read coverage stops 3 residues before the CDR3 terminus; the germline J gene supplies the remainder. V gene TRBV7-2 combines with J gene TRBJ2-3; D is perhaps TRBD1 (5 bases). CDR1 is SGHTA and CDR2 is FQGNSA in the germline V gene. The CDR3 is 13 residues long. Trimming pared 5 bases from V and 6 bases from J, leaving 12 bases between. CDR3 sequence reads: CASSPGRRDTQYF. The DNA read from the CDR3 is TGTGCCAGCAGCCCAGGGCGAAGGGATACG.

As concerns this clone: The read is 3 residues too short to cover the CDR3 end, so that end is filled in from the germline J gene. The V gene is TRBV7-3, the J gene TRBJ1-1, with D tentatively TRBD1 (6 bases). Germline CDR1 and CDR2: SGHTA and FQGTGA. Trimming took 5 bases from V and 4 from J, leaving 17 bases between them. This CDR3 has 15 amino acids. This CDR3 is CASSPTGTGGTEAFF. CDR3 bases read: TGTGCCAGCAGCCCGACAGGTACGGGGGGCACTGAA.

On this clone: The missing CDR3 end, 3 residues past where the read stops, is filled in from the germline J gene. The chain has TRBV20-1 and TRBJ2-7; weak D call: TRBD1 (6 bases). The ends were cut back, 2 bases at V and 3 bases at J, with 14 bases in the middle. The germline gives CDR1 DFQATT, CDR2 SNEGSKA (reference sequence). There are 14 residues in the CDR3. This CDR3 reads CSARPSRGYYEQYF. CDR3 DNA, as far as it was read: TGCAGTGCTAGACCATCCAGGGGATACTACGAG.

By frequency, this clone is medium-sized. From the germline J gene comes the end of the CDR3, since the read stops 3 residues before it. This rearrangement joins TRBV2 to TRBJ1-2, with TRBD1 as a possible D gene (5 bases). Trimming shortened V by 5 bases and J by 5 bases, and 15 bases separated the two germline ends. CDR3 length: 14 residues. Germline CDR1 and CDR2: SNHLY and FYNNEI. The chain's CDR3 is CASSQGQSFYGYTF. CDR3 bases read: TGTGCCAGCAGTCAAGGACAAAGCTTTTATGGC.

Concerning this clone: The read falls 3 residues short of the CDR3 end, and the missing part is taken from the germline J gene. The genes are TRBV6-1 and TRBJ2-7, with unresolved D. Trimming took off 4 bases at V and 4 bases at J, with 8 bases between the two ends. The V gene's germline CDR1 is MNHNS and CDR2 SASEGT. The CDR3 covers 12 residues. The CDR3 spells CASSVAEYEQYF. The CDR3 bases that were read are TGTGCCAGCAGTGTGGCAGAGTACGAG.

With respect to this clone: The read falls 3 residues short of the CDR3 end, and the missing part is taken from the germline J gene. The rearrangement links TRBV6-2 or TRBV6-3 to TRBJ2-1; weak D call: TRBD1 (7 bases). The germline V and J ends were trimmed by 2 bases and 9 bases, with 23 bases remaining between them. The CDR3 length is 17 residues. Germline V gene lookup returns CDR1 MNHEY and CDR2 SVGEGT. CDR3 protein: CASSYPPSRGAWGEQFF. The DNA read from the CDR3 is TGTGCCAGCAGTTACCCACCCAGCAGGGGGGCCTGGGGTGAG.

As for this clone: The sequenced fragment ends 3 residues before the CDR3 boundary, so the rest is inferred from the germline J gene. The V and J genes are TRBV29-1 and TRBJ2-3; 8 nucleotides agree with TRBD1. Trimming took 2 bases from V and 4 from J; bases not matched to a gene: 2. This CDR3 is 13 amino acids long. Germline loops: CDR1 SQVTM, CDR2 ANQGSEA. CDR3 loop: CSVEQGASDTQYF. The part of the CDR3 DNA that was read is TGCAGCGTTGAACAGGGGGCGTCAGATACG.

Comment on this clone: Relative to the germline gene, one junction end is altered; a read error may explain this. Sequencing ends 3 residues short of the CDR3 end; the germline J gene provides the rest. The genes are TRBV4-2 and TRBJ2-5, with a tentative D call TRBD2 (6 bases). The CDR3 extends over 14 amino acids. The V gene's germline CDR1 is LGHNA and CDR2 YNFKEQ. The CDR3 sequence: CASSQGGAQETQYF. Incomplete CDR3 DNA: TGCGCCAGCAGCCAAGGAGGGGCCCAAGAGACC.

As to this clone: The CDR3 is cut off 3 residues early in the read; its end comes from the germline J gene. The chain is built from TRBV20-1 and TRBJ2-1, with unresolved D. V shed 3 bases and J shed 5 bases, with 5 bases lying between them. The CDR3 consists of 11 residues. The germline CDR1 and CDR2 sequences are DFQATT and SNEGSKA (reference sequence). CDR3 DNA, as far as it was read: TGCAGTGCTAGTAATGACAATGAG. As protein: CSASNDNE. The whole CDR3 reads CSASNDNEQFF.